This is a list of T cell receptor beta chains from one sample in a study of T-cell reconstitution after alpha-beta-depleted transplantation in children. TCRdb itself ran the PCR reads through MiXCR, one entry per CDR3 protein. Of under 140,000 distinct CDR3 sequences listed, approximately 10% are singletons. Sequencing was performed on PBMCs from the stem cell graft donor, taken from the stem cell graft. The receptors stem from a human donor who donated a stem cell graft to a child with acute lymphoblastic leukemia. CDR3s include the opening cysteine and the closing phenylalanine or tryptophan. Fields, in order: V gene, clone size, D gene, J gene, CDR3 protein, CDR3 DNA. D genes are given only for firm matches. The size field is filled for only some rows; it gives once, few, many or a size class.

TRBV6-4,few,-,TRBJ2-1,CASARRGQGDEQFF,TGTGCCAGCGCCCGCCGGGGGCAGGGGGATGAGCAGTTCTTC
TRBV6-8,many,-,TRBJ1-2,CASSYSERQDNYGYTF,TGTGCCAGCAGTTACTCGGAACGACAGGATAACTATGGCTACACCTTC
TRBV12-3/TRBV12-4,many,TRBD1,TRBJ2-7,CASSHGQVKTPYYEQYF,TGTGCCAGCAGTCACGGACAGGTCAAGACCCCCTACTACGAGCAGTACTTC
TRBV7-4,many,TRBD1,TRBJ1-5,CASSFRQGARQPQHF,TGTGCCAGCAGCTTCAGACAGGGGGCAAGGCAGCCCCAGCATTTT
TRBV18,many,-,TRBJ1-4,CASSPPQGPEKLFF,TGTGCCAGCTCACCACCACAGGGACCTGAAAAACTGTTTTTT
TRBV19,-,TRBD1,TRBJ2-7,CASSQSGTGDFSYEQYF,TGTGCCAGTAGTCAATCCGGGACAGGGGATTTCTCCTACGAGCAGTACTTC
TRBV6-2/TRBV6-3,many,-,TRBJ2-2,CATTPGTPNTGELFF,TGTGCCACCACCCCCGGGACACCGAACACCGGGGAGCTGTTTTTT
TRBV12-3/TRBV12-4,-,TRBD2,TRBJ2-2,CASSPTSGVNTGELFF,TGTGCCAGCAGCCCTACTAGCGGAGTGAACACCGGGGAGCTGTTTTTT
TRBV7-6,-,-,TRBJ2-7,CASSFRGGPWALYF,TGTGCCAGCAGCTTTAGGGGGGGGCCTTGGGCGCTTTACTTC
TRBV7-7,many,-,TRBJ2-7,CASSLGPRSYEQYF,TGTGCTAGCAGCTTAGGGCCTCGATCCTACGAGCAGTACTTC
TRBV6-5,many,-,TRBJ2-7,CASTSGRSYEQYF,TGTGCCAGCACCTCAGGGAGGTCCTACGAGCAGTACTTC
TRBV12-3/TRBV12-4,many,TRBD1,TRBJ2-2,CASTGTGTGMGANTGELFF,TGTGCCAGCACCGGTACCGGGACAGGGATGGGCGCGAACACCGGGGAGCTGTTTTTT
TRBV7-2,many,TRBD1,TRBJ1-1,CASSLGVGTGGHEAFF,TGTGCCAGCAGCTTAGGTGTCGGGACAGGGGGCCATGAAGCTTTCTTT
TRBV4-1,many,-,TRBJ2-7,CPSSQVAAGLYEQYF,TGCCCCAGCAGCCAGGTTGCGGCAGGACTCTACGAGCAGTACTTC
TRBV7-2,many,TRBD1,TRBJ2-1,CASSLGQGFGEQFF,TGTGCCAGCAGCCTGGGACAGGGTTTCGGTGAGCAGTTCTTC
TRBV20-1,many,TRBD1,TRBJ2-7,CSAFGTGAYEQYF,TGCAGTGCCTTCGGGACAGGTGCCTACGAGCAGTACTTC
TRBV6-5,many,-,TRBJ2-7,CASSYGGHSQSYEQYF,TGTGCCAGCAGTTACGGGGGGCACAGCCAATCCTACGAGCAGTACTTC
TRBV7-9,-,TRBD1,TRBJ2-6,CAITDRDRGSGANVLTF,TGTGCCATCACAGACCGGGACAGGGGGTCTGGGGCCAACGTCCTGACTTTC
TRBV12-5,few,-,TRBJ2-3,CASGSLPPGTGSTDTQYF,TGTGCTAGTGGTTCTTTGCCCCCCGGGACGGGGAGCACAGATACGCAGTATTTT
TRBV5-1,many,-,TRBJ1-5,CASSQGPSNQPQHF,TGCGCCAGCAGCCAGGGACCCAGCAATCAGCCCCAGCATTTT
TRBV10-2,many,-,TRBJ2-1,CASTPGGWNEQFF,TGCGCCAGCACCCCCGGGGGCTGGAATGAGCAGTTCTTC
TRBV10-3,many,-,TRBJ2-2,CAISELAKENTGELFF,TGTGCCATCAGTGAGTTGGCTAAAGAGAACACCGGGGAGCTGTTTTTT
TRBV19,many,TRBD1,TRBJ2-6,CASRTDRVKVSGANVLTF,TGTGCCAGTAGAACCGACAGGGTAAAAGTCTCTGGGGCCAACGTCCTGACTTTC
TRBV7-9,many,TRBD1,TRBJ1-4,CASSGDRGYEKLFF,TGTGCCAGCAGCGGGGACAGGGGGTATGAAAAACTGTTTTTT
TRBV19,many,-,TRBJ2-2,CASSLGLAGAGELFF,TGTGCCAGTAGCTTGGGTCTAGCAGGAGCCGGGGAGCTGTTTTTT
TRBV12-3/TRBV12-4,many,-,TRBJ1-4,CASSLEGAAGKLFF,TGTGCCAGCAGTTTAGAAGGGGCGGCTGGAAAACTGTTTTTT
TRBV5-1,many,-,TRBJ2-1,CASSLGNRDNEKFF,TGCGCCAGCAGCTTGGGCAATAGGGACAATGAGAAGTTCTTC
TRBV5-1,many,TRBD1,TRBJ1-1,CASSFQGGNTEAFF,TGCGCCAGCAGCTTCCAGGGGGGGAACACTGAAGCTTTCTTT
TRBV4-3,many,-,TRBJ2-4,CPAAKIGELHGTLNKNIQYF,TGCCCAGCAGCCAAGATAGGGGAACTTCATGGTACGCTAAACAAAAACATTCAGTACTTC
TRBV20-1,many,-,TRBJ2-2,CSARGATNTGELFF,TGCAGTGCTAGAGGGGCTACCAACACCGGGGAGCTGTTTTTT
TRBV13,many,TRBD2,TRBJ2-7,CASSSRASGDPTYEQYF,TGTGCCAGCAGCTCCCGTGCTAGCGGGGACCCAACCTACGAGCAGTACTTC
TRBV10-3,many,TRBD1,TRBJ1-5,CAISDRDREWEPQHF,TGTGCCATCAGTGACCGGGACAGGGAATGGGAGCCCCAGCATTTT
TRBV5-6,many,TRBD1,TRBJ1-2,CASSLGQGEVGYTF,TGTGCCAGCAGCCTAGGACAGGGGGAGGTTGGCTACACCTTC
TRBV29-1,many,-,TRBJ2-1,CSVVGHPSSYNEQFF,TGCAGCGTTGTTGGGCACCCGAGCTCCTACAATGAGCAGTTCTTC
TRBV9,many,-,TRBJ2-5,CASSVGHFQETQYF,TGTGCCAGCAGCGTCGGACACTTCCAAGAGACCCAGTACTTC
TRBV4-3,few,TRBD2,TRBJ2-3,CASSQGLAGGPRDTQYF,TGCGCCAGCAGCCAAGGGCTAGCGGGAGGGCCGCGGGATACGCAGTATTTT
TRBV5-1,many,-,TRBJ1-5,CASSLGGRGPNQPQHF,TGCGCCAGCAGCTTGGGGGGCCGGGGCCCCAATCAGCCCCAGCATTTT
TRBV11-3,many,-,TRBJ2-3,CASRILLTGVAGNTDTQYF,TGTGCCAGCAGGATTCTCCTGACAGGGGTAGCGGGGAACACAGATACGCAGTATTTT
TRBV2,many,-,TRBJ2-3,CASRREVPSTDTQYF,TGTGCCAGCAGACGGGAAGTCCCTAGCACAGATACGCAGTATTTT
TRBV29-1,many,-,TRBJ2-6,CSVYTPGTSTSGANVLTF,TGCAGCGTTTACACCCCCGGGACATCTACCTCTGGGGCCAACGTCCTGACTTTC
TRBV7-2,many,TRBD2,TRBJ2-7,CASSTMTSSYEQYF,TGTGCCAGCAGCACCATGACTAGCAGCTACGAGCAGTACTTC
TRBV7-9,few,TRBD1,TRBJ2-7,CASSRGGGQGYEQYF,TGTGCCAGCAGCCGAGGCGGGGGACAGGGCTACGAGCAGTACTTC
TRBV10-3,many,TRBD1,TRBJ2-7,CAITPTGGNYEQYF,TGTGCCATCACCCCGACAGGGGGTAACTACGAGCAGTACTTC
TRBV11-2,many,-,TRBJ2-7,CASSTRQDSYEQYF,TGTGCCAGCAGCACCCGACAGGACTCCTACGAGCAGTACTTC
TRBV7-2,many,-,TRBJ1-1,CASSLGFPHPAFF,TGTGCCAGCAGCTTAGGTTTCCCCCATCCAGCTTTCTTT
TRBV30,-,-,TRBJ2-7,CAWSVGGTEQYF,TGTGCCTGGAGTGTAGGAGGGACCGAGCAGTACTTC
TRBV5-1,many,-,TRBJ2-1,CASSLVTSNEQFF,TGCGCCAGCAGCTTGGTGACTAGCAATGAGCAGTTCTTC
TRBV9,many,TRBD2,TRBJ2-1,CASSVGLADYNEQFF,TGTGCCAGCAGCGTAGGACTAGCGGATTACAATGAGCAGTTCTTC
TRBV20-1,many,TRBD2,TRBJ2-5,CSARGLAGGNQETQYF,TGCAGTGCTAGAGGTTTAGCGGGAGGGAACCAAGAGACCCAGTACTTC
TRBV11-1,many,-,TRBJ2-3,CASSPRTGVDTQYF,TGTGCCAGCAGCCCACGGACGGGTGTGGATACGCAGTATTTT
TRBV12-3/TRBV12-4,many,-,TRBJ1-1,CASSPDRGLNTEAFF,TGTGCCAGCAGTCCCGATCGGGGTCTGAACACTGAAGCTTTCTTT
TRBV11-2,many,-,TRBJ2-7,CASSLGTVNYEQYF,TGTGCCAGCAGCTTAGGGACAGTGAACTACGAGCAGTACTTC
TRBV7-9,many,-,TRBJ1-2,CAWGGNYGYTF,TGTGCCTGGGGGGGAAACTATGGCTACACCTTC
TRBV20-1,many,TRBD2,TRBJ2-3,CSASSPRREGSDTQYF,TGCAGTGCTAGTTCCCCCCGGCGGGAGGGTTCAGATACGCAGTATTTT
TRBV5-1,many,TRBD1,TRBJ1-6,CASWDSNNSPLHF,TGCGCCAGCTGGGACAGCAATAATTCACCCCTCCACTTT
TRBV12-3/TRBV12-4,few,TRBD2,TRBJ2-1,CASTSFGGGLAGGRLWEQFF,TGTGCCAGCACCTCCTTTGGGGGGGGTCTAGCGGGGGGGCGTCTCTGGGAGCAGTTCTTC
TRBV7-2,many,-,TRBJ1-2,CASSSDVGYGYTF,TGTGCCAGCAGCTCGGACGTTGGCTATGGCTACACCTTC
TRBV4-2,-,TRBD2,TRBJ2-7,CASSQAVSGRASYEQYF,TGTGCCAGCAGCCAAGCGGTCAGCGGGAGGGCATCGTACGAGCAGTACTTC
TRBV6-2/TRBV6-3,many,TRBD1,TRBJ2-1,CASKGAPYPDDEQFF,TGTGCCTCCAAGGGGGCCCCCTACCCAGACGATGAGCAGTTCTTC
TRBV7-9,many,-,TRBJ2-7,CASSLGERGDEQYF,TGTGCCAGCAGCTTAGGGGAGCGAGGGGACGAGCAGTACTTC